A selection of T cell receptor beta chains follows, all from one sample in a study of blood T cell repertoires in COVID-19. Profiling relied on immunoSEQ multiplex PCR, and the TCRdb table lists in-frame clones only, not all of them. Of some 410,000 clones in the sample, more than 75% were seen once. The sample consisted of PBMCs or T cells enriched from blood (not recorded which). The receptors were gathered from a woman aged 25 to 39 with acute COVID-19. Both conserved end residues are part of each CDR3. A D gene is named only where the DNA matches it firmly.

j_call: TRBJ2-3; v_call: TRBV2; d_call: NA; cdr3_nt: TGTGCCAGCAGGGGAGTCACAGATACGCAGTATTTT; cdr3_aa: CASRGVTDTQYF
j_call: TRBJ2-7; v_call: TRBV19; d_call: NA; cdr3_nt: TGTGCCAGTAGTACCCCCGGGGGGCGCGAGCAGTACTTC; cdr3_aa: CASSTPGGREQYF
j_call: TRBJ2-3; v_call: TRBV7-2; d_call: NA; cdr3_nt: TGTGCCAGCAGCTTAGCGCGGGGCACAGATACGCAGTATTTT; cdr3_aa: CASSLARGTDTQYF
j_call: TRBJ1-3; v_call: TRBV27; d_call: NA; cdr3_nt: TGTGCCAGCAGCCCCCTCCTGGTCGAGTCAGGCCGATCCTTTGGAAACACCATATATTTT; cdr3_aa: CASSPLLVESGRSFGNTIYF
j_call: TRBJ1-2; v_call: TRBV9; d_call: NA; cdr3_nt: TGTGCCAGCAGCGCCACCGGGAGGGGAGTCGGCTATGGCTACACCTTC; cdr3_aa: CASSATGRGVGYGYTF
j_call: TRBJ1-6; v_call: TRBV7-8; d_call: NA; cdr3_nt: TGTGCCAGCAGCTTTTACCCTATCAGACAAGACCTCTCCTATAATTCACCCCTCCACTTT; cdr3_aa: CASSFYPIRQDLSYNSPLHF
j_call: TRBJ1-4; v_call: TRBV24-1; d_call: NA; cdr3_nt: TGTGCCACCAGTGATTCTGCAGGGGTGGGGGAAAAACTGTTTTTT; cdr3_aa: CATSDSAGVGEKLFF
j_call: TRBJ1-3; v_call: TRBV2; d_call: TRBD1; cdr3_nt: TGTGCCAGCACTAAGACAGGGGTTTCTGGAAACACCATATATTTT; cdr3_aa: CASTKTGVSGNTIYF
j_call: TRBJ1-5; v_call: TRBV6-5; d_call: TRBD1; cdr3_nt: TGTGCCAGCAGGGGACAGGGCTTCAATCAGCCCCAGCATTTT; cdr3_aa: CASRGQGFNQPQHF
j_call: TRBJ1-2; v_call: TRBV25-1; d_call: TRBD1; cdr3_nt: TGTGCCAGCAGGCAGGGGGCGACTGGCTACACCTTC; cdr3_aa: CASRQGATGYTF
j_call: TRBJ1-5; v_call: TRBV19; d_call: NA; cdr3_nt: TGTGCCAGTAGTTGGGTCGGAGGTAGCAATCAGCCCCAGCATTTT; cdr3_aa: CASSWVGGSNQPQHF
j_call: TRBJ1-1; v_call: TRBV14; d_call: NA; cdr3_nt: TGTGCCAGCAGCCGAGACAGGAACACTGAAGCTTTCTTT; cdr3_aa: CASSRDRNTEAFF
j_call: TRBJ2-1; v_call: TRBV28; d_call: TRBD2; cdr3_nt: TGTGCCAGCAGTTTGAGCGGGGGCCAGCGCAATGAGCAGTTCTTC; cdr3_aa: CASSLSGGQRNEQFF
j_call: TRBJ1-3; v_call: TRBV7-8; d_call: TRBD1; cdr3_nt: TGTGCCAGCAGCTTCCGGGACAGGGGGCTCGGAAACACCATATATTTT; cdr3_aa: CASSFRDRGLGNTIYF
j_call: TRBJ2-3; v_call: TRBV3-1/TRBV3-2; d_call: NA; cdr3_nt: TGTGCCAGCAGCCTTCGTCCGACAGGTGGGACAGATACGCAGTATTTT; cdr3_aa: CASSLRPTGGTDTQYF
j_call: TRBJ2-7; v_call: TRBV6-5; d_call: TRBD1; cdr3_nt: TGTGCCAGCAGAACCGGGACAGGGACCGGGCAGTACTTC; cdr3_aa: CASRTGTGTGQYF
j_call: TRBJ1-1; v_call: TRBV4-1; d_call: NA; cdr3_nt: TGCGCCAGCAGCCAAGGTCAGAACACTGAAGCTTTCTTT; cdr3_aa: CASSQGQNTEAFF